Listed here are 22 T cell receptor beta chains from one sample, sequenced in a study of T-cell reconstitution after alpha-beta-depleted transplantation in children (dated by TCRdb to the mid-2010s). Library method: PCR. The instrument given in TCRdb is Illumina HiSeq 2500. To normalize quantification of the TCRbeta repertoire, the TCR libraries were built with molecular barcoding that relied on unique molecular identifiers. TCRdb redid the processing of the public reads, applying fastp at Q25 and MiXCR, and retained in-frame beta chains. Rows merge per CDR3 protein into single entries with the most common DNA and genes. The sample table shows hundreds of thousands of distinct CDR3 sequences, and around 10% are seen once. Roughly 7.1% of the sample rests with the top ten. The sample's treatment or condition label is to be understood as: allogeneic hematopoietic cell transplantation with graft depleted of TCRalphabeta T cells and CD19 B cells.

This sample comprised PBMCs, obtained before TCRalphabeta/CD19-depleted stem cell transplant. The receptors stem from a boy under two years old with acute myeloid leukemia, due to receive a stem cell transplant.

Many counts were recorded for this clonotype. CDR3 residues: CASSRGLASQETQYF. In DNA, the CDR3 is TGTGCCAGCAGCAGGGGACTAGCCAGTCAAGAGACCCAGTACTTC. The V gene is TRBV12-3 or TRBV12-4, the J gene TRBJ2-5; 9 bases line up with TRBD2. Trimming removed 6 bases from V and 2 bases from J; junction bases left unmatched: 7. This CDR3 has 15 residues.

This clonotype was counted at least ten times. The rearrangement uses TRBV28 and TRBJ2-7, with D perhaps given as TRBD1 or TRBD2 (8 bases each). The length of the CDR3 is 14 residues. The V gene's germline CDR1 is MDHEN and CDR2 SYDVKM. Trimming left V 4 bases short and J 7 bases short, with 17 bases between. CDR3 sequence reads: CASSWGGRTGEQYF. In nucleotides, the CDR3 is TGTGCCAGCAGTTGGGGCGGGAGGACAGGGGAGCAGTACTTC.

This clonotype has ten or more counts. The genes are TRBV29-1 and TRBJ2-5; weak D call: TRBD1 (5 bases). V gave up 4 bases and J gave up 2 bases, with 8 bases separating them. Per the germline V gene, CDR1 is SQVTM and CDR2 is ANQGSEA. CDR3 length: 12 amino acids. The CDR3 here is CSVADSQETQYF. The CDR3 DNA reads TGCAGCGTTGCTGACAGTCAAGAGACCCAGTACTTC.

In its sample, this clonotype was seen many times. The chain carries TRBV24-1 and TRBJ2-2; D uncertain. The CDR3 has 16 residues. Per the germline V gene, CDR1 is KGHDR and CDR2 is SFDVKD. The ends were cut back, 1 base at V and 5 bases at J, with 13 bases in the middle. This chain's CDR3 is CATSDFLQTSTGELFF. CDR3 bases: TGTGCCACCAGTGATTTCCTCCAGACATCGACCGGGGAGCTGTTTTTT.

This clonotype was seen ten or more times. The V call is TRBV6-2 or TRBV6-3, the J call TRBJ2-1; D gene uncertain. V lost 7 bases and J 4 bases, leaving 14 bases between the germline ends. From germline, CDR1 is MNHEY and CDR2 SVGEGT. The CDR3 loop spans 14 amino acids. Written as DNA, the CDR3 is TGTGCCAGCACCCTTGCCTTGAGATACAATGAGCAGTTCTTC. Amino acid sequence: CASTLALRYNEQFF.

This clonotype was counted at least ten times. The chain couples TRBV11-3 to TRBJ2-7; 15 bases fit TRBD2. Germline V gives CDR1 SGHNT, CDR2 YENEEA. The J segment lost 3 bases and the V segment lost 5 bases, leaving 5 bases of the junction unmatched. CDR3 length: 16 residues. The CDR3, as DNA: TGTGCCAGCAGCACCTGGACTAGCGGGAGGGACTACGAGCAGTACTTC. It yields the protein CASSTWTSGRDYEQYF.

This clonotype was detected many times. J is TRBJ2-1 and V is TRBV12-3 or TRBV12-4; D may be TRBD1 (6 bases). The CDR3 loop spans 13 amino acids. V was pared by 5 bases and J by 6 bases, with 11 bases between. The CDR3 reads CASSPTGPNEQFF. CDR3 bases: TGTGCCAGCAGTCCAACAGGGCCCAATGAGCAGTTCTTC.

Many counts were recorded for this clonotype. The chain links TRBV2 to TRBJ1-6; TRBD1 agrees at 9 bases. Germline CDR1 reads SNHLY; CDR2 reads FYNNEI. The length of the CDR3 is 14 residues. J was trimmed by 8 bases and V by 9 bases; bases with no gene match: 8. The CDR3 nucleotides are TGTGCCAGTTCACCGGGACAGGGTGATTCACCCCTCCACTTT. Encoded protein: CASSPGQGDSPLHF.

This chain connects TRBV5-4 to TRBJ2-1; TRBD1 might be the D (8 bases). CDR1 is SGHNT and CDR2 is YYREEE in the germline V gene (reference sequence). This CDR3 is built from 16 residues. Deletions cut 4 bases from V and 7 bases from J, with 21 bases between. For the CDR3, the DNA is TGTGCCAGCAGCCTGAAGCGGGGACAGGATCGAAATGAGCAGTTCTTC. Amino acids: CASSLKRGQDRNEQFF. The full variable domain, rest sourced from reference TRBV5-4 and TRBJ2-1, is ETGVTQSPTHLIKTRGQQVTLRCSSQSGHNTVSWYQQALGQGPQFIFQYYREEENGRGNFPPRFSGLQFPNYSSELNVNALELDDSALYLCASSLKRGQDRNEQFFGPGTRLTVL.

This clonotype was picked up many times. V is TRBV7-8 and J is TRBJ2-3; D is unclear. Per the germline V gene, CDR1 is SGHVS and CDR2 is FQNEAQ. This CDR3 spans 16 amino acids. Trimming removed 5 bases from V and 5 bases from J, with 20 bases in between. The chain's CDR3 is CASSPDSVLTIDTQYF. In DNA form, the CDR3 reads TGTGCCAGCAGCCCGGATAGTGTCCTAACCATAGATACGCAGTATTTT.

This clonotype was recorded many times. J is TRBJ2-1 and V is TRBV25-1, with D possibly being TRBD2 (5 bases). The CDR3 loop spans 14 amino acids. Germline V gene sequence: CDR1 MGHDK, CDR2 SYGVNS. Trimming stripped 6 bases from V and 4 bases from J, with 13 bases between. This CDR3 is CASRVGAEYNEQFF. The CDR3 DNA reads TGTGCCAGCAGAGTAGGAGCGGAGTACAATGAGCAGTTCTTC.

This clonotype was counted ten times or more. V gene TRBV12-3 or TRBV12-4 combines with J gene TRBJ2-1; no reliable D call. The CDR3 spans 12 residues. Trimming cost V 5 bases and J 10 bases, with 12 bases left between them. CDR3 protein: CASSVLVSEQFF. The CDR3 DNA follows: TGTGCCAGCAGTGTCCTGGTGAGCGAGCAGTTCTTC.

This clonotype was recorded many times. The chain recombines TRBV10-2 with TRBJ2-7; 10 nucleotides match TRBD2. V lost 2 bases to trimming and J lost 6 bases; unmatched junction nucleotides: 7. The germline gives CDR1 WSHSY, CDR2 SAAADI. The CDR3 is made up of 15 amino acids. The CDR3 sequence is CASSEHPSGGAEQYF. In DNA form, the CDR3 reads TGCGCCAGCAGTGAGCACCCTAGCGGGGGTGCCGAGCAGTACTTC.

In its sample, this clonotype was seen a few times. The J gene is TRBJ1-4, the V gene TRBV20-1; D is undetermined. Deletions cut 4 bases from V and 1 base from J, with 10 bases between. The CDR3 totals 14 residues. The germline gives CDR1 DFQATT, CDR2 SNEGSKA (reference sequence). CDR3: CSATQTGTNEKLFF. CDR3 DNA: TGCAGTGCTACCCAGACGGGAACTAATGAAAAACTGTTTTTT.

This clonotype was found many times. The chain combines TRBV10-3 with TRBJ1-4; maybe TRBD1 (6 bases). Germline V gives CDR1 ENHRY, CDR2 SYGVKD. The CDR3 totals 13 residues. V shed 10 bases and J shed 0 bases, with 9 bases lying between them. This CDR3 reads CASSGATNEKLFF. For the CDR3, the DNA is TGTGCCAGCTCAGGGGCAACTAATGAAAAACTGTTTTTT.

The chain is built from TRBV12-3 or TRBV12-4 and TRBJ1-5, with a possible D match to TRBD1 (6 bases). The CDR3 is 15 residues long. V was trimmed by 5 bases and J by 5 bases, leaving 16 bases between them. The CDR3 region is CASSPWGARYQPQHF. CDR3 in DNA: TGTGCCAGCAGTCCTTGGGGGGCCCGCTATCAGCCCCAGCATTTT.

The V and J genes are TRBV30 and TRBJ1-4, with D unresolved. V gave up 0 bases and J gave up 8 bases, with 7 bases separating them. The CDR3 is made up of 12 amino acids. Germline V gives CDR1 GTSNPN, CDR2 SVGIG (reference sequence). The DNA of the CDR3 is TGTGCCTGGAGTGTAACGGAGGAAAAACTGTTTTTT. Its translation is CAWSVTEEKLFF.

At least ten counts were recorded for this clonotype. The rearrangement joins TRBV3-1 to TRBJ1-2, with 7 positions matching TRBD1. V was clipped by 2 bases and J by 4 bases; unmatched bases: 4. The germline V gene encodes CDR1 LGHDT and CDR2 YNNKEL (reference sequence). This CDR3 contains 14 residues. The CDR3 coding sequence is TGTGCCAGCAGCCAAACGACAGGGAGCTATGGCTACACCTTC. This codes for CASSQTTGSYGYTF.

This clonotype has just a few counts. V is TRBV3-1 and J is TRBJ1-5, with D perhaps matching TRBD1 (5 bases). The CDR3 length is 15 residues. CDR1 and CDR2 from the germline V gene are LGHDT and YNNKEL (reference sequence). The V and J ends lost 5 bases and 2 bases respectively, with 13 bases between them. The CDR3: CASSGAGWGNQPQHF. CDR3 in DNA: TGTGCCAGCAGCGGTGCAGGGTGGGGCAATCAGCCCCAGCATTTT.

This clonotype was recorded at least ten times. The chain couples TRBV5-1 to TRBJ2-6; perhaps TRBD1 as D (6 bases). The CDR3 has 19 residues. V lost 2 bases to trimming and J lost 0 bases, with 18 bases between them. Germline loops: CDR1 SGHRS, CDR2 YFSETQ. CDR3 DNA sequence: TGCGCCAGCAGCTTCGGGCAGGGGCAAGGGACCTCTGGGGCCAACGTCCTGACTTTC. Its translation is CASSFGQGQGTSGANVLTF.

Ten or more counts support this clonotype. The chain combines TRBV12-3 or TRBV12-4 with TRBJ2-1; D call uncertain. Trimming removed 5 bases from V and 6 bases from J, with 8 bases in between. There are 12 residues in the CDR3. The chain's CDR3 is CASSPIGNEQFF. The DNA for the CDR3 is TGTGCCAGCAGTCCCATAGGCAATGAGCAGTTCTTC.

Here the CDR3 DNA reads TGCAGCGTTGAAGATCCGGAGCTCAATCAGCCCCAGCATTTT. Translation: CSVEDPELNQPQHF. The chain uses TRBV29-1 and TRBJ1-5; D gene unclear. This CDR3 is built from 14 residues. Germline CDR1 and CDR2: SQVTM and ANQGSEA. Trimming cost V 0 bases and J 3 bases, with 9 bases left between them.